These 13 T cell receptor beta chains share one sample of origin, sequenced in a study of shared clonotypes between healthy human individuals. Repertoires were generated with immunoSEQ multiplex PCR, while TCRdb's copy carries only in-frame clones and drops some. This table holds over 850,000 clones, approximately 80% found once. The sequenced material came from memory CD4+ T cells from PBMCs. Indicated subset: CD45RA-negative fraction. Receptor source: a man younger than 30 in good health. Some clones in this sample may be carry-over from other donors' samples.

The chain recombines TRBV7-7 with TRBJ2-5; D not certain. V dropped 3 bases and J dropped 4 bases, with 6 bases sitting between them. Germline assignment: CDR1 SSHAT and CDR2 FNYEAQ (reference sequence). The CDR3 spans 12 residues. This CDR3 reads CASSLVGETQYF. The CDR3 DNA is TGTGCCAGCAGCTTGGTGGGAGAGACCCAGTACTTC.

The rearrangement uses TRBV28 and TRBJ2-7; the match to TRBD1 covers 9 bases. J lost 1 base, V lost 5 bases, and 3 bases had no gene match. Germline lookup yields CDR1 MDHEN and CDR2 SYDVKM. The CDR3 length is 14 residues. In DNA, the CDR3 is TGTGCCAGCAGTGGACAGGGGAGTTCCTACGAGCAGTACTTC. Amino acids: CASSGQGSSYEQYF.

The chain couples TRBV28 to TRBJ1-5, with unresolved D. The CDR3 loop spans 15 amino acids. V lost 5 bases to trimming and J lost 6 bases, with 17 bases between them. The germline gives CDR1 MDHEN, CDR2 SYDVKM. The CDR3 sequence is CASSPRTPGGQPQHF. The CDR3 DNA reads as TGTGCCAGCAGTCCGAGGACTCCTGGAGGTCAGCCCCAGCATTTT.

The V call is TRBV7-9, the J call TRBJ2-5, with 7 nucleotides matching TRBD1. The CDR3 loop spans 15 amino acids. With 5 bases clipped from V and 7 bases from J, the junction kept 13 bases outside the gene matches. CDR1 is SEHNR and CDR2 is FQNEAQ in the germline V gene (reference sequence). For the CDR3, the DNA is TGTGCCAGCAGCCGCACGACAGGGAGTAGTGGGACCCAGTACTTC. It is translated as CASSRTTGSSGTQYF.

This clone appeared once. This chain joins TRBV10-2 and TRBJ2-7; D might be TRBD2 (6 bases). V lost 6 bases and J lost 1, with 13 bases in between. From germline, CDR1 is WSHSY and CDR2 SAAADI. This CDR3 is 14 amino acids long. The CDR3 protein is CASREGDSSYEQYF. The CDR3 region has the DNA TGCGCCAGCAGGGAGGGTGACAGTTCCTACGAGCAGTACTTC.

The chain carries TRBV4-3 and TRBJ2-1, with D hard to call. Germline V gene lookup returns CDR1 LGHNA and CDR2 YSLEER. V lost 4 bases and J 10 bases, leaving 17 bases between the germline ends. CDR3 length: 14 residues. The CDR3 coding sequence is TGCGCCAGCAGCCTTCAGGTGGGCCCTAGGGAGCAGTTCTTC. Protein sequence: CASSLQVGPREQFF.

For the CDR3, the DNA is TGTGCCATCAGTGATCACGGTAGTCCCTACGAGCAGTACTTC. As protein: CAISDHGSPYEQYF. V gene TRBV10-3 combines with J gene TRBJ2-7; D is unresolved. V shed 3 bases and J shed 2 bases, with 11 bases lying between them. Germline V gives CDR1 ENHRY, CDR2 SYGVKD. This CDR3 region has 14 residues.

The V gene is TRBV15, the J gene TRBJ1-1; the match to TRBD1 covers 7 bases. This CDR3 is 15 amino acids long. V gave up 8 bases and J gave up 4 bases; unmatched junction bases: 13. Germline V CDR1 and CDR2: LNHNV, YYDKDF (reference sequence). The CDR3 protein is CATSPRDRVSTEAFF. CDR3 DNA: TGTGCCACCTCCCCTCGCGACAGGGTTAGCACTGAAGCTTTCTTT.

The chain carries TRBV7-2 and TRBJ2-3; D possibly corresponds to TRBD2 (5 bases). Per the germline V gene, CDR1 is SGHTA and CDR2 is FQGNSA. CDR3 length: 16 amino acids. Trimming removed 5 bases from V and 1 base from J, with 16 bases in between. The CDR3, as DNA: TGTGCCAGCAGCCTCATGCGGGCCCCGGGCACAGATACGCAGTATTTT. Its translation is CASSLMRAPGTDTQYF.

This clone was picked up a small number of times. V and J are TRBV19 and TRBJ1-1; weak D call: TRBD1 (5 bases). Germline lookup yields CDR1 LNHDA and CDR2 SQIVND (reference sequence). The CDR3 length is 16 residues. V lost 1 base and J 4 bases, leaving 16 bases between the germline ends. CDR3 in amino acids: CASSIALGRVSTEAFF. The CDR3 DNA is TGTGCCAGTAGTATAGCCCTCGGCAGGGTAAGCACTGAAGCTTTCTTT.

This clone was seen just once. This chain connects TRBV5-1 to TRBJ2-6; 8 bases map to TRBD2. Trimming cost V 4 bases and J 1 base; bases outside gene matches: 7. The CDR3 is 17 amino acids. CDR1 and CDR2 (germline): SGHRS, YFSETQ. CDR3 sequence reads: CASSQAGAVSGANVLTF. CDR3 DNA sequence: TGCGCCAGCAGCCAAGCGGGGGCTGTATCTGGGGCCAACGTCCTGACTTTC.

This chain's CDR3 is CASSVAPALGEQFF. As DNA, the CDR3 is TGTGCCAGCAGCGTAGCCCCCGCGTTGGGTGAGCAGTTCTTC. V is TRBV9 and J is TRBJ2-1; D unclear. V gave up 0 bases and J gave up 9 bases, with 13 bases separating them. This CDR3 has 14 residues. The germline gives CDR1 SGDLS, CDR2 YYNGEE.

V is TRBV27 and J is TRBJ2-3, with D possibly TRBD1 on 6 matching bases. This CDR3 has 13 amino acids. The V end was cut by 6 bases, the J end by 4 bases, with 11 bases between. Germline V gives CDR1 MNHEY, CDR2 SMNVEV (reference sequence). In DNA, the CDR3 is TGTGCCAGCAGGACACAGGGACCAGATACGCAGTATTTT. It yields the protein CASRTQGPDTQYF.